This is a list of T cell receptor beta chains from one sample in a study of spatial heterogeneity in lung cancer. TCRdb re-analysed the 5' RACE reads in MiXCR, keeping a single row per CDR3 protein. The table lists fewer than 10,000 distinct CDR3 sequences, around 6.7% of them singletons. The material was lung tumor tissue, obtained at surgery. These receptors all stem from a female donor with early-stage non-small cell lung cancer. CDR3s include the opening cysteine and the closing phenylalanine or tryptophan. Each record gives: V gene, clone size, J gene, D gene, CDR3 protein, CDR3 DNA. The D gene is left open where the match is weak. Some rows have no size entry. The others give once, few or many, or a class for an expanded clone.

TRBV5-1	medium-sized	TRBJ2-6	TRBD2	CASSDGEGRSGANVLTF	TGCGCCAGCAGCGATGGGGAGGGGCGCTCTGGGGCCAACGTCCTGACTTTC
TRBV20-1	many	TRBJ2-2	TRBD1	CSARGGGDGELFF	TGCAGTGCTAGAGGAGGGGGCGACGGGGAGCTGTTTTTT
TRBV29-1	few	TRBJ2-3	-	CSGSSVGTDTQYF	TGCAGCGGTTCTAGCGTGGGCACAGATACGCAGTATTTT
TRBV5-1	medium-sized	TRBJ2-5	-	CASIGTQETQYF	TGCGCCAGCATCGGGACACAAGAGACCCAGTACTTC
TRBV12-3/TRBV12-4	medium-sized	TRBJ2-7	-	CASRGSYEQYF	TGTGCCAGCAGGGGGTCCTACGAGCAGTACTTC
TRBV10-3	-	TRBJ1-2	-	CAISDSWRAGYTF	TGTGCCATCAGTGATTCATGGAGGGCGGGCTACACCTTC
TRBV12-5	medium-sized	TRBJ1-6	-	CASGQEEDSPLHF	TGTGCTAGTGGCCAGGAAGAGGATTCACCCCTCCACTTT
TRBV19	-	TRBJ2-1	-	CASSIRGTYNEQFF	TGTGCCAGTAGTATACGGGGGACTTACAATGAGCAGTTCTTC
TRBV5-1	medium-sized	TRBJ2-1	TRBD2	CASSLGGSSYNEQFF	TGCGCCAGCAGCTTGGGCGGGAGCTCCTACAATGAGCAGTTCTTC
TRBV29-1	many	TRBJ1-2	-	CSVEGSGGRNYGYTF	TGCAGCGTTGAAGGGTCGGGGGGCAGGAACTATGGCTACACCTTC
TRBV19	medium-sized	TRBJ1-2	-	CASRGGGYTF	TGTGCCAGTAGGGGCGGTGGCTACACCTTC
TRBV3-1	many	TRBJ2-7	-	CASSPRHSEQYF	TGTGCCAGCAGCCCTCGCCACTCCGAGCAGTACTTC
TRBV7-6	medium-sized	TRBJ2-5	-	CASSSPDRRETQYF	TGTGCCAGCAGCTCTCCGGACCGCCGAGAGACCCAGTACTTC
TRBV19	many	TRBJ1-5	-	CASSPWDEPQHF	TGTGCCAGTAGTCCCTGGGACGAGCCCCAGCATTTT
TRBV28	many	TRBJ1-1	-	CASSSSDQTAEAFF	TGTGCCAGCAGTTCCTCAGACCAGACGGCTGAAGCTTTCTTT
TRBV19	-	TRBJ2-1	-	CASSIAGGQGFF	TGTGCCAGTAGTATAGCGGGGGGCCAAGGCTTCTTC
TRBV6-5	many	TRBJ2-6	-	CASSEATGTGANVLTF	TGTGCCAGCAGCGAAGCGACAGGCACTGGGGCCAACGTCCTGACTTTC
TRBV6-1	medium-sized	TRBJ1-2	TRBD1	CASSVDRDYGYTF	TGTGCCAGCAGTGTTGACAGGGACTATGGCTACACCTTC
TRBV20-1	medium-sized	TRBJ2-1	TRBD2	CSARTGTSGSDEQFF	TGCAGTGCTAGAACCGGGACTAGCGGGAGTGATGAGCAGTTCTTC
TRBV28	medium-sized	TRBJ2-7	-	CASTSDSSYEQYF	TGTGCCAGCACTTCGGACAGCTCCTACGAGCAGTACTTC
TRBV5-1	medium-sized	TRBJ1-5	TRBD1	CASSAAGGGQPQHF	TGCGCCAGCAGCGCAGCAGGGGGCGGTCAGCCCCAGCATTTT
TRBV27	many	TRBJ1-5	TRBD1	CASSLGQGNQPQHF	TGTGCCAGCAGTCTGGGACAGGGGAATCAGCCCCAGCATTTT
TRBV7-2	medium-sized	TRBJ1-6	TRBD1	CASSQQQGVNSPLHF	TGTGCCAGCAGCCAACAACAGGGGGTTAATTCACCCCTCCACTTT
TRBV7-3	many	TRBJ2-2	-	CASSVGEWTGELFF	TGTGCCAGCAGCGTCGGAGAATGGACCGGGGAGCTGTTTTTT
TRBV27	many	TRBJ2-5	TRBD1	CASGDRAETQYF	TGTGCCAGCGGGGACAGGGCCGAGACCCAGTACTTC
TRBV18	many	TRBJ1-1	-	CASSLPWGSTEAFF	TGTGCCAGCTCACTTCCCTGGGGGAGCACTGAAGCTTTCTTT
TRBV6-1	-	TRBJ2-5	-	CASSEALGRQETQYF	TGTGCCAGCAGTGAAGCGCTGGGCAGGCAAGAGACCCAGTACTTC
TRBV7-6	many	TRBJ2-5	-	CASSFWQGTETQYF	TGTGCCAGCAGCTTCTGGCAGGGAACAGAGACCCAGTACTTC
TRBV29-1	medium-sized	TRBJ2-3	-	CSVVRRGTDTQYF	TGCAGCGTTGTCCGGCGGGGCACAGATACGCAGTATTTT
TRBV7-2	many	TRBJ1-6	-	CASSLGGISYNSPLHF	TGTGCCAGCAGCTTAGGGGGGATCTCCTATAATTCACCCCTCCACTTT
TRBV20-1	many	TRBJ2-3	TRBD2	CSAPGLAGGRGSQYF	TGCAGTGCACCGGGACTAGCGGGAGGAAGGGGATCGCAGTATTTT
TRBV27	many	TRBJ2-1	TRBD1	CASSEPQGAAYNEQFF	TGTGCCAGCAGCGAACCACAGGGGGCGGCCTACAATGAGCAGTTCTTC
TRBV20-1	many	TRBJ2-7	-	CSARTRGYEQYF	TGCAGTGCTAGGACTAGGGGCTACGAGCAGTACTTC
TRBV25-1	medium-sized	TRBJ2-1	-	CATRSDGRWVVNEQFF	TGTGCCACCAGATCGGACGGAAGGTGGGTCGTGAATGAGCAGTTCTTC
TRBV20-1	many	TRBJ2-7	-	CSARDSWAYEQYF	TGCAGTGCTAGAGATAGTTGGGCCTACGAGCAGTACTTC
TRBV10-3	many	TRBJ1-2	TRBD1	CATAEQGVNYGYTF	TGTGCCACGGCAGAACAGGGGGTCAACTATGGCTACACCTTC
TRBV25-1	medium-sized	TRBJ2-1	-	CASSDRDSYNEQFF	TGTGCCAGCAGTGACCGGGACTCTTACAATGAGCAGTTCTTC
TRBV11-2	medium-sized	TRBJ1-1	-	CAGRGLNTEAFF	TGTGCTGGCAGGGGTTTGAACACTGAAGCTTTCTTT
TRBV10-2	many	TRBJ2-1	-	CASLDPGLYNEQFF	TGCGCCAGCCTGGACCCCGGGCTCTACAATGAGCAGTTCTTC
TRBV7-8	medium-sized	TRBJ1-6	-	CASSLEASSSPLHF	TGTGCCAGCAGCTTAGAGGCCAGTTCGTCACCCCTCCACTTT
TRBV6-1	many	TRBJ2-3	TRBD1	CASTGTGRYTDTQYF	TGTGCCAGCACCGGGACAGGCCGATACACAGATACGCAGTATTTT
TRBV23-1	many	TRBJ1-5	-	CASVPGKGGNQPQHF	TGCGCCAGCGTTCCCGGGAAGGGTGGCAATCAGCCCCAGCATTTT
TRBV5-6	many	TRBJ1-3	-	CASSLGALKNTIYF	TGTGCCAGCAGCTTGGGGGCCCTGAAGAACACCATATATTTT
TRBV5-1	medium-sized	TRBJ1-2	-	CASSLSGQHTYGYTF	TGCGCCAGCAGCTTGTCGGGACAACACACCTATGGCTACACCTTC
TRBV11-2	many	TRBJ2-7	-	CASSLSASASYEQYF	TGTGCCAGCAGCCTATCTGCTAGCGCTTCCTACGAGCAGTACTTC
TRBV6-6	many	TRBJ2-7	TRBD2	CASSYSGGRAPYEQYF	TGTGCCAGCAGTTACTCAGGCGGGAGGGCCCCCTACGAGCAGTACTTC
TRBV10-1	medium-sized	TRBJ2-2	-	CASSAANTGELFF	TGCGCCAGCAGCGCAGCGAACACCGGGGAGCTGTTTTTT
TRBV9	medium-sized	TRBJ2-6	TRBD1	CASKTGSSGANVLTF	TGTGCCAGCAAGACAGGGAGCTCTGGGGCCAACGTCCTGACTTTC
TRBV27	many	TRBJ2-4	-	CASSLRQGKNIQYF	TGTGCCAGCAGTCTGCGGCAGGGAAAAAACATTCAGTACTTC
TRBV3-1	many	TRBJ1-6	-	CASSSLGMGNSPLHF	TGTGCCAGCAGCAGCCTGGGGATGGGAAATTCACCCCTCCACTTT
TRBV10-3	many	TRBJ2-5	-	CAISESISRTSQETQYF	TGTGCCATCAGTGAGTCGATTTCGCGGACCTCCCAAGAGACCCAGTACTTC
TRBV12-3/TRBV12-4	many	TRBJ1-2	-	CASSPGFLAGYTF	TGTGCCAGCAGTCCAGGATTCCTTGCGGGGTACACCTTC
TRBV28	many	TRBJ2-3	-	CASSFRGLRGSSDTQYF	TGTGCCAGCAGTTTTCGCGGACTACGGGGGAGTTCAGATACGCAGTATTTT
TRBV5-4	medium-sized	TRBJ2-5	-	CASSLSTGQETQYF	TGTGCCAGCAGCTTGAGCACAGGGCAAGAGACCCAGTACTTC
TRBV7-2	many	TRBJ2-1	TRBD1	CASSVGRNRGLDEQFF	TGTGCCAGCAGCGTGGGAAGAAACAGGGGATTGGATGAGCAGTTCTTC
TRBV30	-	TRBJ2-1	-	CAWSQGLAEYNEQFF	TGTGCCTGGAGCCAAGGCCTAGCCGAATACAATGAGCAGTTCTTC
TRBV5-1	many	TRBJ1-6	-	CASSSAEGSPLHF	TGCGCCAGCAGCTCTGCCGAGGGTTCACCCCTCCACTTT
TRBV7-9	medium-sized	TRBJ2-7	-	CASSLVVSGSYEQYF	TGTGCCAGCAGCTTAGTGGTTAGCGGATCCTACGAGCAGTACTTC